The clone carrying this T cell receptor beta chain came up once. This record belongs to a study of identifying expanded T cells in peripheral blood. Generated by immunoSEQ multiplex PCR, the TCRdb table keeps only in-frame clones and is missing some. Seen here are around 70,000 clones, under 90% observed once, and the top ten hold 3% to 4%. The clonotype was recovered from a person between 18 and 75 years old in good health. The source material was blood.

Written as DNA, the CDR3 is TGTGCCAGCGGCGGACTAGCGGGAGGCGTTACAGATACGCAGTATTTT. Its translation is CASGGLAGGVTDTQYF. This chain joins TRBV2 and TRBJ2-3; 14 bases are a match to TRBD2. The CDR3 covers 16 residues. The germline V gene encodes CDR1 SNHLY and CDR2 FYNNEI. V dropped 8 bases and J dropped 3; count of bases not matched to a gene: 7.